This record concerns one T cell receptor beta chain sequence. The source of the sample is a study of CD8 T cells in Susac syndrome. cDNA came from about 0.5 to 1 ug RNA primed by random hexamers. The immunoSEQ assay covered 54 Vbeta and 13 Jbeta segments for CDR3. MiXCR, applied by TCRdb to the immunoSEQ multiplex PCR reads, yields one record per CDR3 protein. Of about 140,000 distinct CDR3 sequences listed, approximately 93% are singletons. V was clipped by 3 bases and J by 6 bases, with 12 bases between them. The CDR3 is 13 residues long. This chain joins TRBV12-3 or TRBV12-4 and TRBJ2-7, with D possibly called TRBD1 or TRBD2 (5 bases each). This sequence was found in a human donor in good health. The sample taken for sequencing was CD8+ T cells from PBMCs. CDR3 nucleotide sequence: TGTGCCAGCAGTTTTGGGGGAACCAGCGAGCAGTACTTC. It translates to CASSFGGTSEQYF.